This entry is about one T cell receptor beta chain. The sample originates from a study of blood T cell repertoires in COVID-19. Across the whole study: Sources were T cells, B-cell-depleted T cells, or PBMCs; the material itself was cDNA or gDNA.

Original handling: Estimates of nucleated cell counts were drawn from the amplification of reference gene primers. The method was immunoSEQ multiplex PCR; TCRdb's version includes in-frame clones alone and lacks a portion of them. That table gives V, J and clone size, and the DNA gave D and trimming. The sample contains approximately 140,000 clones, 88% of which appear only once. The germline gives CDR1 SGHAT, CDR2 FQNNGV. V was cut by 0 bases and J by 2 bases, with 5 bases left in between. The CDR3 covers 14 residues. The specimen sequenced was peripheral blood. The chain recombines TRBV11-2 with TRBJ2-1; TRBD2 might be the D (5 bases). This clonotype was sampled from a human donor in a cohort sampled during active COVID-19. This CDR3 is CASSLERAYNEQFF. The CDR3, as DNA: TGTGCCAGCAGCTTAGAGCGGGCCTACAATGAGCAGTTCTTC.